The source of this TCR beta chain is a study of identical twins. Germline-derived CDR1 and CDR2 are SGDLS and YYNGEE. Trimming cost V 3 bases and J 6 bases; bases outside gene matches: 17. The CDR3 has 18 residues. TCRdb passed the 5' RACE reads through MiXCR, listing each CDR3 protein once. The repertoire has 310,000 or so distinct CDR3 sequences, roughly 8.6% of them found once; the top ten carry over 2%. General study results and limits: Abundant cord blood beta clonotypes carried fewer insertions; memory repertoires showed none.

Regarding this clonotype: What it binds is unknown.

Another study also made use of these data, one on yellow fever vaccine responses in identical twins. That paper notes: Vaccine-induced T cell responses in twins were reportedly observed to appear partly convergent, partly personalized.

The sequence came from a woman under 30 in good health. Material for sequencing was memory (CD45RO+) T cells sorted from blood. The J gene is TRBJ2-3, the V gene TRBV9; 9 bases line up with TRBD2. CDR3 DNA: TGTGCCAGCAGCGCCCTCTTGAATCCGCGGGGGGGCCCCGATACGCAGTATTTT. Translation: CASSALLNPRGGPDTQYF.